This TCR beta chain came from a study of cytomegalovirus exposure and HLA in healthy donors. As regards this clone: The antigen is not known.

Findings and limits, study-wide: Researchers reported from a later analysis that most CMV-associated TCR beta chains appeared HLA-restricted. In vitro checks showed that a few CMV-associated chains really do target CMV antigens.

This CDR3 spans 16 amino acids. CDR1 is SGHTS and CDR2 is YDEGEE in the germline V gene. The ends were cut back, 1 base at V and 1 base at J, with 11 bases in the middle. Vbeta (60) and Jbeta (13) primers were used in the PCR. The assay was immunoSEQ multiplex PCR, and TCRdb's table has in-frame clones only and misses some. The table lists under 120,000 clones, 65% to 80% of them singletons. The TCR was taken from a female donor in good health and CMV-seropositive. The sequencing input was PBMCs. The chain joins TRBV5-8 to TRBJ2-2; possibly TRBD2 for D (5 bases). The CDR3 here is CASSLRGIWNTGELFF. The CDR3 nucleotides are TGTGCCAGCAGCTTGCGGGGTATATGGAACACCGGGGAGCTGTTTTTT.